What follows is one T cell receptor beta chain and its context. What it binds is unknown. This record belongs to a study of CD8 T cells in ankylosing spondylitis. General study results and limits: Earlier work had already found some motif variants in reactive arthritis synovial fluid and blood.

TCRdb re-called the 5' RACE reads through MiXCR, storing one row per CDR3 protein. Counted here are 250,000 or so distinct CDR3 sequences, roughly a tenth occurring once; the ten biggest clones make up 6.8%. V dropped 3 bases and J dropped 9; count of bases not matched to a gene: 11. The CDR3 contains 15 residues. Germline-derived CDR1 and CDR2 are SGDLS and YYNGEE. The origin of this receptor is a male donor with ankylosing spondylitis or in good health (not recorded which). This sequence joins TRBV9 and TRBJ2-5, with 10 bases lining up with TRBD2. Sequenced sample: blood, either unsorted or a sorted T cell fraction (not recorded which). The CDR3 region is CASSASGGDVRAQYF. DNA of the CDR3: TGTGCCAGCAGCGCTAGCGGGGGCGATGTACGGGCCCAGTACTTC.